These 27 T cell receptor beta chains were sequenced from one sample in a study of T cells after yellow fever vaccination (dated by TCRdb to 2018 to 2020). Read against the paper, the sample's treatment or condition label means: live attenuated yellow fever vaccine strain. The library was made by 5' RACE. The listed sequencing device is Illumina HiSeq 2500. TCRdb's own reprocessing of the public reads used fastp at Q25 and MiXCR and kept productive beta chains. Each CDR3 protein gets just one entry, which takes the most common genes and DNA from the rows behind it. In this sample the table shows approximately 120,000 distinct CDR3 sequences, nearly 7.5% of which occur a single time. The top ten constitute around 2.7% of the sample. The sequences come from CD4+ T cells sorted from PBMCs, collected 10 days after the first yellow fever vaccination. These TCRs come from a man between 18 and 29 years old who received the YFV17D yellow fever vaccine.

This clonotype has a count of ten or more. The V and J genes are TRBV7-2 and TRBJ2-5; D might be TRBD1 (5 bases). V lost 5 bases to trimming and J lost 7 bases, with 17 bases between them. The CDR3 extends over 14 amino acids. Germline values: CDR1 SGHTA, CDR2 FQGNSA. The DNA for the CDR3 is TGTGCCAGCAGCCCGGAGACAGTGCCCGGGACCCAGTACTTC. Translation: CASSPETVPGTQYF. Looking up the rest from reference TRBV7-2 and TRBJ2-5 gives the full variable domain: GAGVSQSPSNKVTEKGKDVELRCDPISGHTALYWYRQSLGQGLEFLIYFQGNSAPDKSGLPSDRFSAERTGGSVSTLTIQRTQQEDSAVYLCASSPETVPGTQYFGPGTRLLVL.

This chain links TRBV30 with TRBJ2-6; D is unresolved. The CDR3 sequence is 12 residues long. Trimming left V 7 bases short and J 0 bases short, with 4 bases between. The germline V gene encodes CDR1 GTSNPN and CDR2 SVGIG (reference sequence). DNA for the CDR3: TGTGCCTTGAGCTCTGGGGCCAACGTCCTGACTTTC. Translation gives CALSSGANVLTF.

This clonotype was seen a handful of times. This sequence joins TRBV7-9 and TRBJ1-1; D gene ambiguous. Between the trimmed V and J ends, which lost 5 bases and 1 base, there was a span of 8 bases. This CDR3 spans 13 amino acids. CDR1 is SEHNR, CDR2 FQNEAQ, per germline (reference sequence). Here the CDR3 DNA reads TGTGCCAGCAGCGAGCAGCAGAACACTGAAGCTTTCTTT. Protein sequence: CASSEQQNTEAFF.

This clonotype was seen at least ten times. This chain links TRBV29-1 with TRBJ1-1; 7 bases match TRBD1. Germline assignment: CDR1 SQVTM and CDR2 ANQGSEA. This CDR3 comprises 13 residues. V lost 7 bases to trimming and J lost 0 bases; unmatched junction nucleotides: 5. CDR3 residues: CSGTGTVNTEAFF. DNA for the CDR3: TGCAGCGGTACCGGGACAGTGAACACTGAAGCTTTCTTT. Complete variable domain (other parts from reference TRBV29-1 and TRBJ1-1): SAVISQKPSRDICQRGTSLTIQCQVDSQVTMMFWYRQQPGQSLTLIATANQGSEATYESGFVIDKFPISRPNLTFSTLTVSNMSPEDSSIYLCSGTGTVNTEAFFGQGTRLTVV.

CDR3 sequence: CASSRRTGKAGELFF. The CDR3 DNA follows: TGTGCCAGCAGCAGGAGGACAGGGAAAGCCGGGGAGCTGTTTTTT. V and J are TRBV5-8 and TRBJ2-2, with 8 bases identical to TRBD1. Germline trimming cut 4 bases from V and 6 bases from J; bases unmatched to any gene: 8. Germline V gene sequence: CDR1 SGHTS, CDR2 YDEGEE. There are 15 residues in the CDR3.

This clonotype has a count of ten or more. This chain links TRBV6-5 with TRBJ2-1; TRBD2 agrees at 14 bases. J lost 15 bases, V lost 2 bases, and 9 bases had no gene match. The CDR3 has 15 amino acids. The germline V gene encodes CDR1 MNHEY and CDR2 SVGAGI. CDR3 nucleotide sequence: TGTGCCAGCAGTTACCCGGGACTAGCGGGGGATGATGGGTTCTTC. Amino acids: CASSYPGLAGDDGFF.

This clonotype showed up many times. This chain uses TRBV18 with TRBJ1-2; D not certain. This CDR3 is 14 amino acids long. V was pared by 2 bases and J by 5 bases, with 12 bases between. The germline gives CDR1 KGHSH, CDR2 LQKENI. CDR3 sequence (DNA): TGTGCCAGCTCACCAAGGGATACGGAATATGGCTACACCTTC. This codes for CASSPRDTEYGYTF. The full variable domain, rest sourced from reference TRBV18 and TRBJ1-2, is NAGVMQNPRHLVRRRGQEARLRCSPMKGHSHVYWYRQLPEEGLKFMVYLQKENIIDESGMPKERFSAEFPKEGPSILRIQQVVRGDSAAYFCASSPRDTEYGYTFGSGTRLTVV.

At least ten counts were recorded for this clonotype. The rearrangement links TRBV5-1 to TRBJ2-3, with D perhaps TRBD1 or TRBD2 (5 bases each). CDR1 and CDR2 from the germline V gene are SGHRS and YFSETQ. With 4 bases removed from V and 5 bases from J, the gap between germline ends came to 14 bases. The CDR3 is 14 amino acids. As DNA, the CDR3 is TGCGCCAGCAGCGGGGGTCTTGCAGGAGATACGCAGTATTTT. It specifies CASSGGLAGDTQYF.

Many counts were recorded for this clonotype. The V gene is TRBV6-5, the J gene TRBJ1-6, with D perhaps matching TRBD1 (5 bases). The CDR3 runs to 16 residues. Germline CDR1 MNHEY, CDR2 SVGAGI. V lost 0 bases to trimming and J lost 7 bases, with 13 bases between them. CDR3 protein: CASSYSAGLENSPLHF. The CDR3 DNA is TGTGCCAGCAGTTACTCTGCAGGGCTTGAGAATTCACCCCTCCACTTT.

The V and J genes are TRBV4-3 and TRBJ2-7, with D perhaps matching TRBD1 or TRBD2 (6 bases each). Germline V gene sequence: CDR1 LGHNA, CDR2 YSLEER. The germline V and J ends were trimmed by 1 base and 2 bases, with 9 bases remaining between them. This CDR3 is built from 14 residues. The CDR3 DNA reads TGCGCCAGCAGCCAAGTTAGGGGGGCCTACGAGCAGTACGTC. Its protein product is CASSQVRGAYEQYV.

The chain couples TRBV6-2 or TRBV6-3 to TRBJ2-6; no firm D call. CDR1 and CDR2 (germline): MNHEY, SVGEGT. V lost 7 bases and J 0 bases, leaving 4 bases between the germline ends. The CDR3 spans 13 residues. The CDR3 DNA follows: TGTGCCAGCAACCCCTCTGGGGCCAACGTCCTGACTTTC. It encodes CASNPSGANVLTF.

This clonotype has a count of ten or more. CDR3 region: CASSRRATAGEQFF. DNA for the CDR3: TGTGCCAGCAGCCGCCGGGCCACGGCCGGGGAGCAGTTCTTC. The genes are TRBV3-1 and TRBJ2-1; no firm D call. Germline V gene sequence: CDR1 LGHDT, CDR2 YNNKEL (reference sequence). The CDR3 is 14 residues long. Trimming cost V 4 bases and J 10 bases, with 17 bases left between them.

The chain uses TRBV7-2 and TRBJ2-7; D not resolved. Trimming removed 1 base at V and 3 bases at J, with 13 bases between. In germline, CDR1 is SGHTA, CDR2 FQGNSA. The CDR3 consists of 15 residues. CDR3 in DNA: TGTGCCAGCAGCTTAGGCACGTCCTCCTACTACGAGCAGTACTTC. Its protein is CASSLGTSSYYEQYF.

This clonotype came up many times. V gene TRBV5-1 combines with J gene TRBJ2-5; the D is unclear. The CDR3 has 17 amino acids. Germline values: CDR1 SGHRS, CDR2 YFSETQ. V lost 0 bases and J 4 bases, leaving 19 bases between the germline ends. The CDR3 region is CASSLGGSVSERETQYF. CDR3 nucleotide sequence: TGCGCCAGCAGCTTGGGAGGCTCGGTCTCGGAGAGAGAGACCCAGTACTTC.

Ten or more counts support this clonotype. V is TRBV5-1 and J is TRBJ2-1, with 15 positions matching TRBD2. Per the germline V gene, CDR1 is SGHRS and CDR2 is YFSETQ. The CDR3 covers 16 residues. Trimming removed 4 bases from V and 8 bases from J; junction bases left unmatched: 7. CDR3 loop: CASSDKGLAGGDEQFF. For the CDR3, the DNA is TGCGCCAGCAGCGACAAGGGACTAGCGGGGGGCGATGAGCAGTTCTTC.

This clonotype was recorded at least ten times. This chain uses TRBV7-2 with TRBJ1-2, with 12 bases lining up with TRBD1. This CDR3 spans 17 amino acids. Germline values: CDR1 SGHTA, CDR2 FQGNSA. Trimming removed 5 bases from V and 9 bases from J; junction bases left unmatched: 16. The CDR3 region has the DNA TGTGCCAGCAGCCCCCAGGGACCGGGACAGGGGGCTTTCAGCTACACCTTC. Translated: CASSPQGPGQGAFSYTF.

CDR3 sequence (DNA): TGTGCCAGCAGCCCACAGGGGTGGTATAACGAGCAGTACTTC. It specifies CASSPQGWYNEQYF. The chain joins TRBV12-3 or TRBV12-4 to TRBJ2-7; 7 bases align to TRBD1. CDR3 length: 14 amino acids. Trimming cost V 6 bases and J 5 bases; bases outside gene matches: 10.

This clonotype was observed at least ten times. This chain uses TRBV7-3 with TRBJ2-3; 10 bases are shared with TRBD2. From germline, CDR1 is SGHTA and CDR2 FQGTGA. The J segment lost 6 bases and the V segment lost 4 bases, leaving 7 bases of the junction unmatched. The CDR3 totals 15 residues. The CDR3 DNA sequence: TGTGCCAGCAGCTCTCTAGCGGGGGAGCTTGATACGCAGTATTTT. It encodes CASSSLAGELDTQYF.

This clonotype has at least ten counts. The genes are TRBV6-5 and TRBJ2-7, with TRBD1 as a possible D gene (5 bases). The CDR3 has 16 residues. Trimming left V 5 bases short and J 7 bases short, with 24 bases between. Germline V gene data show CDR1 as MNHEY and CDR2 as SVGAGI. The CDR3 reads CASSTTSSTAFWEQYV. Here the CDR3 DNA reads TGTGCCAGCAGTACGACAAGTTCGACAGCGTTCTGGGAGCAGTACGTC.

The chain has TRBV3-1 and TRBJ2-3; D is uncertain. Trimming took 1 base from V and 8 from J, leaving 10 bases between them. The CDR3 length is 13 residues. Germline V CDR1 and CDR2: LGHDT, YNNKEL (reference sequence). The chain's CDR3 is CASSQGETRTQYF. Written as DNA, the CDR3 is TGTGCCAGCAGCCAAGGAGAGACTCGTACGCAGTATTTT.

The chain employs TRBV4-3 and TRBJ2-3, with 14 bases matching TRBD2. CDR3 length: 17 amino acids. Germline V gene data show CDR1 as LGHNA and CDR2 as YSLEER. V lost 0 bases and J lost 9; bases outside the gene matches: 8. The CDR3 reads CASSQDPQGLAGATQYF. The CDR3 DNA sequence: TGCGCCAGCAGCCAAGACCCACAGGGACTAGCGGGGGCGACGCAGTATTTT.

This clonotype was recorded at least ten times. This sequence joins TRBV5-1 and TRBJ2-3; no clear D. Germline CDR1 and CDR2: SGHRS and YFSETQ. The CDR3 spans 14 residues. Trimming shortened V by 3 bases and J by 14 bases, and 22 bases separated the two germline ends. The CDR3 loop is CASSSTLTGPPRYF. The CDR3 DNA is TGCGCCAGCAGCTCGACCCTGACGGGCCCCCCTCGGTATTTT.

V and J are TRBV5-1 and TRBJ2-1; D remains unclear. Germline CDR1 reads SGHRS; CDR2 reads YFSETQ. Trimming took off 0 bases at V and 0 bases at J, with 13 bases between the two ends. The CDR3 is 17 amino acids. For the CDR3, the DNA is TGCGCCAGCAGCTTGGACCTTATATTTAGCTCCTACAATGAGCAGTTCTTC. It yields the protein CASSLDLIFSSYNEQFF.

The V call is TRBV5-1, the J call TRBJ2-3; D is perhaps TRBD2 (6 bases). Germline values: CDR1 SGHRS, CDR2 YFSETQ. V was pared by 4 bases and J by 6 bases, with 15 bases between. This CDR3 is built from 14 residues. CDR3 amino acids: CASSLGTPGDTQYF. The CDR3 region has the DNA TGCGCCAGCAGCCTAGGGACTCCTGGGGATACGCAGTATTTT.

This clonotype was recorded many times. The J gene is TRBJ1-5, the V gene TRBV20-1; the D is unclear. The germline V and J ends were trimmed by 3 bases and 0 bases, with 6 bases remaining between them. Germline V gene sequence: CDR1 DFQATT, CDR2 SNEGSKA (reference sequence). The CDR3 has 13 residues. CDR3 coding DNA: TGCAGTGCTAGTCGCAATAGCAATCAGCCCCAGCATTTT. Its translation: CSASRNSNQPQHF.

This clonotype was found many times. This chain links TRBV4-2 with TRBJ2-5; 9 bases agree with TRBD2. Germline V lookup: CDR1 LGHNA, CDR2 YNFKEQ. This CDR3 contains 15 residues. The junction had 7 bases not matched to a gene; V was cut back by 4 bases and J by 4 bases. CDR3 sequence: CASSPTPSGAETQYF. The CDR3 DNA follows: TGTGCCAGCAGCCCCACCCCTAGCGGGGCAGAGACCCAGTACTTC.

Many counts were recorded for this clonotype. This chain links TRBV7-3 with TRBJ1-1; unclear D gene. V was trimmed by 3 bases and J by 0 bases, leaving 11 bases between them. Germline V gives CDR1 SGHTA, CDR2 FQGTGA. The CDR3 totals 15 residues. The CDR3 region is CASSFWSPMNTEAFF. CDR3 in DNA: TGTGCCAGCAGCTTCTGGAGTCCGATGAACACTGAAGCTTTCTTT. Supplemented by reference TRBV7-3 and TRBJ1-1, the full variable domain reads GAGVSQTPSNKVTEKGKYVELRCDPISGHTALYWYRQSLGQGPEFLIYFQGTGAADDSGLPNDRFFAVRPEGSVSTLKIQRTERGDSAVYLCASSFWSPMNTEAFFGQGTRLTVV.